This TCR beta chain comes out of a study of persistence of HIV-infected CD4 T cells. Overall study: Blood samples, up to about 180 mL, came from multiple time points, except a couple of leukapheresis donors sampled once.

This was the immunoSEQ version 4 assay in survey mode. The assay was immunoSEQ multiplex PCR, and TCRdb's table has in-frame clones only and misses some. This table holds tens of thousands of clones, approximately 80% found once. An overlapping HIV-1 Gag peptide pool stimulated these cells at 0.95 to 1 ug/peptide/mL. CD40L/CD69 double-negative CD45RO-high memory CD4+ T cells were collected. Undetectable plasma HIV-1 RNA below 50 copies/mL lasted at least 4 years. Germline CDR1 reads MGHRA; CDR2 reads YSYEKL. This CDR3 spans 16 amino acids. Trimming removed 4 bases from V and 7 bases from J; junction bases left unmatched: 9. Findings and caveats of the study: Within sorted populations, more oligoclonal TCRs accompanied more oligoclonal proviruses.

Turning to this clone: No antigen is known for it.

The clonotype originates from an adult woman with HIV who was CMV-seropositive. The chain carries TRBV4-1 and TRBJ1-4; 10 bases map to TRBD1. Sample: CD4+ T cells sorted from PBMCs after approximately 18-hour stimulation, taken from a patient who received antiretroviral therapy. CDR3 region: CASSPRDRGQTEKLFF. As DNA, the CDR3 is TGCGCCAGCAGCCCGAGGGACAGGGGCCAGACTGAAAAACTGTTTTTT.